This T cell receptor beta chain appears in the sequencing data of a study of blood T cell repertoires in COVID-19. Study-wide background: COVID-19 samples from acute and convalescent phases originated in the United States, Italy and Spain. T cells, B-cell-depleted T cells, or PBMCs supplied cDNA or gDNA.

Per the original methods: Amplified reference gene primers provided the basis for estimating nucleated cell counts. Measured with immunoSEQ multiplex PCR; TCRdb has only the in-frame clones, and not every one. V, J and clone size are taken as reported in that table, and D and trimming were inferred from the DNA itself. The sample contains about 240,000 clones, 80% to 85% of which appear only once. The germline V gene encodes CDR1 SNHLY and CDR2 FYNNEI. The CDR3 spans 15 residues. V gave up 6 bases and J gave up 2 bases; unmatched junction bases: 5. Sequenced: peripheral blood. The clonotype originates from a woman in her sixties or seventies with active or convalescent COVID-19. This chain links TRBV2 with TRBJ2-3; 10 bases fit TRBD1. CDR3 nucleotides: TGTGCCAGCAGGGGACAGGGGCTATACACAGATACGCAGTATTTT. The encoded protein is CASRGQGLYTDTQYF.